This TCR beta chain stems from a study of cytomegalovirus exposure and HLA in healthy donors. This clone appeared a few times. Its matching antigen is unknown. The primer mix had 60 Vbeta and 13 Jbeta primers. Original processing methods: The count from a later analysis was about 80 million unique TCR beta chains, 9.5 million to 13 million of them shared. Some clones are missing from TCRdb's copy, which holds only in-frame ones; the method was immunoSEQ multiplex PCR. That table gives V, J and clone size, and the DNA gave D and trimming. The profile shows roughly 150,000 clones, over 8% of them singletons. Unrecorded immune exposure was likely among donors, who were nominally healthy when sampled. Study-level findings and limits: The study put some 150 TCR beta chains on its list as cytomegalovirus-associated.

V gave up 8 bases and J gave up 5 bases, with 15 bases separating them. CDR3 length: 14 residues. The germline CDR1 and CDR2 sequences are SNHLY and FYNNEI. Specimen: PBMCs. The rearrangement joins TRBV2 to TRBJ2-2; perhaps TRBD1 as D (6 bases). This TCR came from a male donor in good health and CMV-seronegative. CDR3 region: CASDRKGKTGELFF. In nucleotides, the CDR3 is TGTGCCAGCGACAGGAAAGGGAAAACCGGGGAGCTGTTTTTT. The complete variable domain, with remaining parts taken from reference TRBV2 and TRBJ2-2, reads EPEVTQTPSHQVTQMGQEVILRCVPISNHLYFYWYRQILGQKVEFLVSFYNNEISEKSEIFDDQFSVERPDGSNFTLKIRSTKLEDSAMYFCASDRKGKTGELFFGEGSRLTVL.